Presented here are 9 T cell receptor beta chains from one specimen sequenced in a study of response to subunit inactivated influenza vaccine. TCRdb re-called the RT-PCR reads with MiXCR, one entry per CDR3 protein. The table has under 950,000 distinct CDR3 sequences, 21% seen once. Source: PBMCs from blood, taken 5 days after vaccination. Every receptor here comes from a man aged 45-65 years who received an inactivated influenza vaccine.

The chain employs TRBV20-1 and TRBJ2-7; 9 bases match TRBD2. Germline V gene sequence: CDR1 DFQATT, CDR2 SNEGSKA (reference sequence). V shed 1 base, J shed 4 bases, and the junction held 8 bases outside the gene matches. This CDR3 is 15 amino acids long. CDR3 DNA: TGCAGTGCTAGAGTCGCGGGACTAGCTCTTTACGAGCAGTACTTC. This encodes CSARVAGLALYEQYF.

This clonotype was recorded a few times. The rearrangement uses TRBV7-2 and TRBJ2-7, with 8 bases matching TRBD1. The CDR3 spans 14 residues. In germline, CDR1 is SGHTA, CDR2 FQGNSA. V was clipped by 5 bases and J by 5 bases; unmatched bases: 8. CDR3 sequence (DNA): TGTGCCAGCAGCCCGGACAGGGCAACCCACGAGCAGTACTTC. It encodes CASSPDRATHEQYF.

The chain joins TRBV29-1 to TRBJ1-1; D unresolved. Germline loops: CDR1 SQVTM, CDR2 ANQGSEA. V was clipped by 7 bases and J by 3 bases, with 15 bases between them. The CDR3 is 13 residues long. The CDR3 bases are TGCAGCGGTCGTCAAAGGCAGGACACTGAAGCTTTCTTT. Translating it yields CSGRQRQDTEAFF.

This clonotype was counted at least ten times. This chain joins TRBV12-3 or TRBV12-4 and TRBJ1-5, with a tentative D call TRBD1 (5 bases). V lost 4 bases to trimming and J lost 2 bases, with 12 bases between them. The CDR3 totals 15 residues. CDR3 sequence: CASSYGDGRNQPQHF. CDR3 DNA sequence: TGTGCCAGCAGTTATGGGGACGGCCGCAATCAGCCCCAGCATTTT.

V is TRBV7-8 and J is TRBJ1-5; D may be TRBD1 (5 bases). Germline lookup yields CDR1 SGHVS and CDR2 FQNEAQ. CDR3 length: 16 amino acids. V gave up 5 bases and J gave up 9 bases, with 23 bases separating them. In nucleotides, the CDR3 is TGTGCCAGCAGCCCGTTGGGTGAGACAGCCGACGGGCCCCAGCATTTT. Amino acid sequence: CASSPLGETADGPQHF. Supplemented by reference TRBV7-8 and TRBJ1-5, the full variable domain reads GAGVSQSPRYKVAKRGQDVALRCDPISGHVSLFWYQQALGQGPEFLTYFQNEAQLDKSGLPSDRFFAERPEGSVSTLKIQRTQQEDSAVYLCASSPLGETADGPQHFGDGTRLSIL.

The chain has TRBV5-1 and TRBJ2-1; D is undetermined. V lost 4 bases and J 1 base, leaving 15 bases between the germline ends. Germline V gives CDR1 SGHRS, CDR2 YFSETQ. CDR3 size: 16 residues. CDR3 coding DNA: TGCGCCAGCAGCCGAGATGGGGTTGTTTCCTACAATGAGCAGTTCTTC. It is translated as CASSRDGVVSYNEQFF.

This clonotype was detected a few times. The gene calls are TRBV29-1 and TRBJ2-5, with D possibly TRBD1 on 6 matching bases. Looked up from germline, CDR1 is SQVTM and CDR2 is ANQGSEA. V was shortened by 6 bases and J by 0 bases, with 11 bases between the two germline ends. The CDR3 sequence is 13 residues long. CDR3 amino acids: CSVRDTDQETQYF. CDR3 DNA: TGCAGCGTCCGGGACACTGACCAAGAGACCCAGTACTTC.

The rearrangement links TRBV7-9 to TRBJ2-1; 14 positions agree with TRBD2. With V trimmed by 5 bases and J by 8 bases, 11 bases remained unmatched. The CDR3 extends over 17 amino acids. Looked up from germline, CDR1 is SEHNR and CDR2 is FQNEAQ (reference sequence). The CDR3 region is CASSRGLAGARVDEQFF. CDR3 DNA sequence: TGTGCCAGCAGCCGGGGACTAGCGGGGGCAAGGGTAGATGAGCAGTTCTTC. Filled out from reference TRBV7-9 and TRBJ2-1, the complete variable domain reads DTGVSQNPRHKITKRGQNVTFRCDPISEHNRLYWYRQTLGQGPEFLTYFQNEAQLEKSRLLSDRFSAERPKGSFSTLEIQRTEQGDSAMYLCASSRGLAGARVDEQFFGPGTRLTVL.

This clonotype has only a few counts. The chain employs TRBV5-1 and TRBJ2-2; D gene unclear. Between the trimmed V and J ends, which lost 0 bases and 3 bases, there was a span of 6 bases. The CDR3 is 14 residues long. Germline CDR1 and CDR2: SGHRS and YFSETQ. CDR3 sequence (DNA): TGCGCCAGCAGCTTGGCCCCGTACACCGGGGAGCTGTTTTTT. Translation gives CASSLAPYTGELFF.